This T cell receptor (beta chain) was captured in a study of blood T cell repertoires in COVID-19 (TCRdb year 2020). In the study overall: The collaborator samples originated in the United States, Italy and Spain and spanned the acute and convalescent phases of COVID-19. The prospective study material was composed of cDNA or gDNA derived from T cells, B-cell-depleted T cells, or PBMCs. Subjects who had been exposed to COVID-19, were actively infected with it, or had recovered from it provided the deeply sampled blood TCRbeta repertoires that made up the dataset. The repertoires were released in a freely available public database meant as a resource for research on the immune response to SARS-CoV-2. The samples were drawn from two sources: the first 160 participants of the ongoing ImmuneRACE study, and over 1,000 subjects contributed by 6 global collaborators. A de-identified subject ID, COVID-19 status, age in years and sex were almost always included in the sample metadata. Where available, HLA class I and class II types were taken from metadata supplied by the sample provider and were not determined by assay-based typing. Broader findings and caveats from the paper: The quantity of clinical and demographic metadata differed by source and by participant and was supplied without curation.

About this clone: Its antigen is still unknown. Base qualities are not provided; no much larger clone lies one nucleotide away.

TCRbeta CDR3 regions were amplified from genomic DNA using the immunoSEQ Assay, a bias-controlled multiplex PCR. Turning to the authors' computational methods: Within the assay, amplification of reference gene primers was used to estimate how many nucleated cells each sample contained. To quantify the absolute abundance of each unique TCRbeta CDR3 rearrangement, sequence reads were collapsed and filtered. For each sample, productive Simpson clonality was calculated by taking the square root of Simpson's diversity index across productive rearrangements. TCRdb stores this immuneACCESS table with in-frame sequences only. Part of the clones is absent; in the studies checked, under half of the shortfall reflects unresolved V genes, and no reason is known for the rest. That table furnishes V, J and clone size, whereas the DNA furnished D and trimming. Recorded for this sample are a few hundred thousand clones; roughly 80% of them occurred a single time. The ten largest clones represent around 18% of the sample.

The collaborating institutions used their own protocols to collect whole blood in K2EDTA tubes. Collaborator samples were shipped for TCRbeta analysis as frozen whole blood, isolated PBMCs, or DNA extracted from either sample type. V is trimmed back by 5 bases and J by 0 bases, and the junction contains 5 bases that no gene match accounts for. From the cysteine through the phenylalanine, the CDR3 covers 15 amino acids. Only CDR3 DNA is held: 45 bases, read in frame from base 1. CDR1 is given as KGHDR and CDR2 as SFDVKD, both from the germline V gene. The TCR comes from a woman aged 80 or over with active or convalescent COVID-19. Sequencing was carried out using peripheral blood. The chain was built from TRBV24-1 and TRBJ1-1, with 7 central nucleotides matching TRBD1. The bases are TGTGCCACCAGTGCCCCGGGACAGTTGAACACTGAAGCTTTCTTT. This translates into CATSAPGQLNTEAFF.